One T cell receptor (beta chain) is described in this entry. Its antigen is not identified. Trimming stripped 0 bases from V and 9 bases from J, with 11 bases between. Germline lookup yields CDR1 LGHNA and CDR2 YNFKEQ. The CDR3 length is 13 residues. Vbeta (60) and Jbeta (13) primers were used in the PCR. Generated by immunoSEQ multiplex PCR, the TCRdb table keeps only in-frame clones and is missing some. The table records 150,000 to 180,000 clones, 60% to 75% of them present only once. These data come from a study of cytomegalovirus exposure and HLA in healthy donors. Across the study: Early release data held 85 million or so unique TCRs from HLA-typed donors.

General study findings and limits: Association of 16,951 TCR beta sequences with HLA alleles was found at 0.05 false discovery rate in a later analysis.

Sequenced: PBMCs. The chain carries TRBV4-2 and TRBJ1-1, with D perhaps TRBD1 (6 bases). The TCR sequence derives from a man between 18 and 35 years old in good health and CMV-seronegative. The CDR3 protein is CASSQEGAAKAFF. The DNA for the CDR3 is TGTGCCAGCAGCCAAGAGGGGGCCGCTAAAGCTTTCTTT.